This T cell receptor (beta chain) came from a study of shared clonotypes between healthy human individuals. V was clipped by 7 bases and J by 6 bases; unmatched bases: 8. This CDR3 comprises 13 residues. Germline V gene sequence: CDR1 SNHLY, CDR2 FYNNEI. Repertoires were generated with immunoSEQ multiplex PCR, while TCRdb's copy carries only in-frame clones and drops some. Of some 87,000 clones in the sample, approximately 63% were seen once. The origin of this receptor is a man aged 25-40 years in good health. The sequenced sample was memory CD8+ T cells sorted from blood. The subset was: CD45RO+ cells pooled with CCR7-negative TemRA cells. The chain has TRBV2 and TRBJ2-7; TRBD2 aligns across 8 bases. CDR3: CASTVTSDGEQYF. CDR3 sequence (DNA): TGTGCCAGCACTGTGACTAGCGACGGCGAGCAGTACTTC.